This T cell receptor beta chain was found in a study of blood T cell repertoires in COVID-19. Across the study: Material from acute and convalescent COVID-19 was sourced from the United States, Italy and Spain. T cells, B-cell-depleted T cells, or PBMCs provided the cDNA or gDNA that served as material.

Trimming pared 3 bases from V and 6 bases from J, leaving 11 bases between. The germline CDR1 and CDR2 sequences are KGHSH and LQKENI. CDR3 length equals 13 residues. How the authors handled the data: Reference gene primer amplification in the assay estimated nucleated cell counts. The assay was immunoSEQ multiplex PCR, and TCRdb's table has in-frame clones only and misses some. That table furnishes V, J and clone size, whereas the DNA furnished D and trimming. This table holds over 100,000 clones, roughly 81% found once. Material for sequencing was peripheral blood. The chain couples TRBV18 to TRBJ1-1; TRBD1 is a possible D gene (5 bases). The source is a man in his forties with active or convalescent COVID-19. The CDR3 spells CASSPQGNAEAFF. Here the CDR3 DNA reads TGTGCCAGCTCACCGCAGGGTAACGCTGAAGCTTTCTTT.